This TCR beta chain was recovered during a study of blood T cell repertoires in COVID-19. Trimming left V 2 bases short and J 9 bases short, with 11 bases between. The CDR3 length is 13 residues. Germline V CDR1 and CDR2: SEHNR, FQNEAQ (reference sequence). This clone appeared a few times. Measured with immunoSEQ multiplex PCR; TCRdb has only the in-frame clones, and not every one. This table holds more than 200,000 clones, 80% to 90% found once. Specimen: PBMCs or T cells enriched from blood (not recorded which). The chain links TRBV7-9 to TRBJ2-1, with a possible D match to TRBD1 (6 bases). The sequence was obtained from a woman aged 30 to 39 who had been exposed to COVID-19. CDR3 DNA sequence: TGTGCCAGCAGCTTATACACAGGGATTGAGCAGTTCTTC. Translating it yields CASSLYTGIEQFF. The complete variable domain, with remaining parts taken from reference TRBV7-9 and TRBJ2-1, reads DTGVSQNPRHKITKRGQNVTFRCDPISEHNRLYWYRQTLGQGPEFLTYFQNEAQLEKSRLLSDRFSAERPKGSFSTLEIQRTEQGDSAMYLCASSLYTGIEQFFGPGTRLTVL.